Listed here is a single TCR beta chain. The sample belongs to a study of blood T cell repertoires in COVID-19. At the level of the study: COVID-19 samples from acute and convalescent phases originated in the United States, Italy and Spain.

Per the authors' pipeline: Quantification of nucleated cells was approximated via reference gene primer amplification. Profiled with immunoSEQ multiplex PCR; TCRdb holds only in-frame clones, not every one. The DNA was the basis for D and trimming; V, J and clone size are from that table. The sample carries about 330,000 clones, 80% to 90% recorded once. The germline gives CDR1 SGHDN, CDR2 FVKESK. The ends were cut back, 3 bases at V and 4 bases at J, with 16 bases in the middle. The CDR3 is 16 amino acids. In Seattle, patients joined the study during active infection and were tracked longitudinally. Material: peripheral blood. The TCR sequence derives from a young man with COVID-19, enrolled during active disease. J is TRBJ2-1 and V is TRBV14; D not resolved. The CDR3 nucleotides are TGTGCCAGCAGCCACGCCAGATCGTTACCTTACAATGAGCAGTTCTTC. Its translation is CASSHARSLPYNEQFF.